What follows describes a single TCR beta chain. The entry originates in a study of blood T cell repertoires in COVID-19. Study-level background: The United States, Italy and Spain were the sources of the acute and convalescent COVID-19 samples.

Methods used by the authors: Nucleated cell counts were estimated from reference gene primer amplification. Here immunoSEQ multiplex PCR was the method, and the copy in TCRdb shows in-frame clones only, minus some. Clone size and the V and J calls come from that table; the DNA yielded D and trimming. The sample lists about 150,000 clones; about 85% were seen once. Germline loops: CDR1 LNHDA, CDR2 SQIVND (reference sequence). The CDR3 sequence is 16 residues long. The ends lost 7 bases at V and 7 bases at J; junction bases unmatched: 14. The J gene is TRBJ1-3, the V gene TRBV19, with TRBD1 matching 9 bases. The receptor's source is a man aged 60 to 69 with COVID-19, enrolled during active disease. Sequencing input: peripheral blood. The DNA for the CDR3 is TGTGCCAGTAACTCCGAACCGGGACAGGGCCTGAACACCATATATTTT. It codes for CASNSEPGQGLNTIYF.